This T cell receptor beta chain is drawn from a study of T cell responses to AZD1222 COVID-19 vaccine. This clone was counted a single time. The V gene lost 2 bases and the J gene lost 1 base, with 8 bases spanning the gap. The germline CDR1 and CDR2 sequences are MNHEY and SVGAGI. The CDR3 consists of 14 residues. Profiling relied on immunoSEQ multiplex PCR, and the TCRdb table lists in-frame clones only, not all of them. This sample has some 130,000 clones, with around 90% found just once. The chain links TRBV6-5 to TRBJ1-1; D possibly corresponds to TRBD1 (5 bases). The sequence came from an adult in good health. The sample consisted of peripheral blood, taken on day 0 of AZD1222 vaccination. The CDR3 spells CASSYRGPNTEAFF. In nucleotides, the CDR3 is TGTGCCAGCAGTTACAGGGGACCGAACACTGAAGCTTTCTTT.